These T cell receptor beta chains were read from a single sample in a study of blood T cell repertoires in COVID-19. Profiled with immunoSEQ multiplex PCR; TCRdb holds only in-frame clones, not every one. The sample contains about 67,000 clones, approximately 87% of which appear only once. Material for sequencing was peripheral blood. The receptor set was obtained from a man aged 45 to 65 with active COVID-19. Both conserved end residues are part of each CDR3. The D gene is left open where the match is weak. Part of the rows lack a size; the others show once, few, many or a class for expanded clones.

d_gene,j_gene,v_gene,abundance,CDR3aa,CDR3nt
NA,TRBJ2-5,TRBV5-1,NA,CASSLDGGAKTQYF,TGCGCCAGCAGCTTGGATGGGGGCGCGAAGACCCAGTACTTC
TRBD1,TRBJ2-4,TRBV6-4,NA,CASSVGQGSIQYF,TGTGCCAGCAGTGTAGGACAGGGTTCCATTCAGTACTTC
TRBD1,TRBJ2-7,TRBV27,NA,CASSRSGTGGHEQYF,TGTGCCAGCAGTCGTTCCGGGACAGGGGGACACGAGCAGTACTTC
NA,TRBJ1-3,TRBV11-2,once,CASSPSGAGNTIYF,TGTGCCAGCAGCCCCTCGGGTGCTGGAAACACCATATATTTT
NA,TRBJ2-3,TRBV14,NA,CASKPGGVGDTQYF,TGTGCCAGCAAACCAGGAGGTGTGGGTGATACGCAGTATTTT
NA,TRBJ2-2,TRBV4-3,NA,CASSQEARNTGELFF,TGCGCCAGCAGCCAAGAGGCCAGAAACACCGGGGAGCTGTTTTTT
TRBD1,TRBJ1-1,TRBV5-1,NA,CASTNRGMGNTEAFF,TGCGCCAGCACGAACAGGGGAATGGGGAACACTGAAGCTTTCTTT
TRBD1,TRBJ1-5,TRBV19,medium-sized,CASGNTGVGGNQPQHF,TGTGCCAGTGGTAACACAGGGGTTGGTGGCAATCAGCCCCAGCATTTT
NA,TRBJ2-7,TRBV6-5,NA,CASSFRQASYEQYF,TGTGCCAGCAGTTTTCGACAGGCATCCTACGAGCAGTACTTC
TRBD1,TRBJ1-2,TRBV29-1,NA,CSVEGQGVSGYTF,TGCAGCGTGGAGGGACAGGGGGTTTCTGGCTACACCTTC
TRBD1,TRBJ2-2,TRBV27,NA,CASRTLRGQGYTGELFF,TGTGCCAGCAGAACGCTAAGGGGACAGGGGTACACCGGGGAGCTGTTTTTT
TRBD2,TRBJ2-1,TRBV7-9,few,CASSRRTSGEYNEQFF,TGTGCCAGCAGCCGACGGACTAGCGGGGAGTACAATGAGCAGTTCTTC
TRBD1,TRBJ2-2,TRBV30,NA,CAWGTGVYDTGELFF,TGTGCCTGGGGGACAGGGGTATATGACACCGGGGAGCTGTTTTTT
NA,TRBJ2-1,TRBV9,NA,CASSIDRYNEQFF,TGTGCCAGCAGCATTGACAGATACAATGAGCAGTTCTTC
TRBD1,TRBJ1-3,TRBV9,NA,CASSVLDRVTGNTIYF,TGTGCCAGCAGCGTACTAGACAGGGTAACTGGAAACACCATATATTTT
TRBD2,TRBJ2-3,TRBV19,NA,CASSIDAGGPGTQYF,TGTGCCAGTAGTATAGATGCGGGGGGGCCTGGAACGCAGTATTTT
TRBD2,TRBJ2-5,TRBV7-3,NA,CASSSGLAGARETQYF,TGTGCCAGCAGCTCGGGACTAGCGGGGGCGAGGGAGACCCAGTACTTC
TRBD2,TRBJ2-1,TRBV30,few,CAWSPRGTSGAIDEQFF,TGTGCCTGGAGTCCCCGGGGGACTAGCGGGGCAATCGATGAGCAGTTCTTC
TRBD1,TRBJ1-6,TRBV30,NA,CAWSGGEGATYNSPLHF,TGTGCCTGGAGTGGGGGAGAGGGGGCCACCTATAATTCACCCCTCCACTTT
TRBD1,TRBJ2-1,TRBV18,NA,CASSGQGWDEQFF,TGTGCCAGCTCAGGACAGGGGTGGGATGAGCAGTTCTTC
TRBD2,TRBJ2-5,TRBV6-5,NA,CASSPSGMETQYF,TGTGCCAGCAGTCCGAGCGGGATGGAGACCCAGTACTTC
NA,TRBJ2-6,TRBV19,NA,CASSILGSGANVLTF,TGTGCCAGTAGTATTCTAGGTTCTGGGGCCAACGTCCTGACTTTC
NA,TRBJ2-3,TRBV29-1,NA,CSVEEGRALRGSDTQYF,TGCAGCGTTGAAGAGGGGAGGGCTCTCAGGGGTTCAGATACGCAGTATTTT
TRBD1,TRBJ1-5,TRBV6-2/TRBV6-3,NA,CASSQGGTGINQPQHF,TGTGCCAGCAGCCAGGGGGGGACAGGAATCAATCAGCCCCAGCATTTT
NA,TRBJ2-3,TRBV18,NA,CASSRQGSVGTDTQYF,TGTGCCAGCTCACGTCAGGGGTCGGTGGGCACAGATACGCAGTATTTT
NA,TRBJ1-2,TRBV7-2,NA,CASSLVIGAFDGYTF,TGTGCCAGCAGCTTAGTAATTGGGGCATTCGATGGCTACACCTTC
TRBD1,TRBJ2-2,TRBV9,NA,CASTQGAAGELFF,TGTGCCAGCACCCAGGGGGCAGCCGGGGAGCTGTTTTTT
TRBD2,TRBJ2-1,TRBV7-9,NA,CASVAGGLRRNEQFF,TGTGCCAGCGTGGCGGGAGGGCTCAGGAGGAATGAGCAGTTCTTC
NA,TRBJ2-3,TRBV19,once,CASSPNSGTDTQYF,TGTGCCAGTAGCCCTAACTCAGGGACAGATACGCAGTATTTT
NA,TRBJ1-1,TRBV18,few,CASSPTATVGAFF,TGTGCCAGCTCACCGACCGCGACAGTCGGAGCTTTCTTT
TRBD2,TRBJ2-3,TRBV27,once,CASSPAGTSGGKKDTQYF,TGTGCCAGCAGTCCGGCCGGGACTAGCGGGGGAAAGAAAGATACGCAGTATTTT
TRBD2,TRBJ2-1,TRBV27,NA,CASSTYLAGGSNEQFF,TGTGCCAGCAGTACCTACCTAGCGGGAGGTAGCAATGAGCAGTTCTTC
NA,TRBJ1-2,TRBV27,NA,CASGYKTGFNGYTF,TGTGCCAGCGGTTACAAAACAGGGTTCAATGGCTACACCTTC
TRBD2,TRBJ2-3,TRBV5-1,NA,CASSLGGLAGGADTQYF,TGCGCCAGCAGCTTGGGAGGACTAGCGGGGGGGGCAGATACGCAGTATTTT
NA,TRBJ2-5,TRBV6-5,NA,CASTPWRAKTQYF,TGTGCCAGCACCCCGTGGAGGGCGAAGACCCAGTACTTC
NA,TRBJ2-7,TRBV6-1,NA,CASSEPGGAVDEQYF,TGTGCCAGCAGTGAACCGGGGGGCGCAGTGGACGAGCAGTACTTC
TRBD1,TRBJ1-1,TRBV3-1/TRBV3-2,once,CASSHSGTANTEAFF,TGTGCCAGCAGTCACTCCGGGACAGCAAACACTGAAGCTTTCTTT
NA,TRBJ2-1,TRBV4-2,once,CASSPHRENEQFF,TGTGCCAGCAGCCCTCACCGAGAAAATGAGCAGTTCTTC
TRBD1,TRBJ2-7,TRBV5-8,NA,CASSLLRQGEDEQYF,TGTGCCAGCAGCCTACTCCGACAGGGGGAGGACGAGCAGTACTTC
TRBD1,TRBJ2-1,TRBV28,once,CASSLLRTGGWEQFF,TGTGCCAGCAGTTTATTAAGGACAGGGGGCTGGGAGCAGTTCTTC
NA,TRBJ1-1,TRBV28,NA,CASSLSSRGAELFF,TGTGCCAGCAGTTTAAGTTCGCGGGGGGCGGAATTGTTCTTT
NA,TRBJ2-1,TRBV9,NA,CASSVAKENEQFF,TGTGCCAGCAGCGTAGCTAAGGAGAATGAGCAGTTCTTC
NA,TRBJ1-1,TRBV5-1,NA,CASSPGDTEAFF,TGCGCCAGCAGCCCAGGGGACACTGAAGCTTTCTTT
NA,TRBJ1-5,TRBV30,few,CAGRQYSNQPQHF,TGTGCCGGACGACAGTATAGCAATCAGCCCCAGCATTTT
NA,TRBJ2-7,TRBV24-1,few,CATSDFRGEQYF,TGTGCCACCAGTGATTTCAGGGGTGAGCAGTACTTC
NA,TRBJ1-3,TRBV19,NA,CASSIAAVSGNTIYF,TGTGCCAGTAGTATAGCGGCGGTCTCTGGAAACACCATATATTTT
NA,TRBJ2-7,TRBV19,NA,CASSILYTAGYEQYF,TGTGCCAGTAGTATTCTCTATACGGCGGGATACGAGCAGTACTTC
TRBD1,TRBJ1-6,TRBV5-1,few,CASSLQGSSSPLHF,TGCGCCAGCAGTTTACAGGGGAGTAGTTCACCCCTCCACTTT